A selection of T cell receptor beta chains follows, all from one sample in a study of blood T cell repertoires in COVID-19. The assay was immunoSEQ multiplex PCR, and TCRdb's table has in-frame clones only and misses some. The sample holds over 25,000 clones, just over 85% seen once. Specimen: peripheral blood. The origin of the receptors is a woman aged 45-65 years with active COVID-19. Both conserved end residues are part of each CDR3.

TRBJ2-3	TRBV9	CASSVDRSADTQYF
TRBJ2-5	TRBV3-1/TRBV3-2	CASSPGPTGSTQETQYF
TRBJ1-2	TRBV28	CASSLKWGRRFGYTF
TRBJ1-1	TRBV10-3	CAIGQEEYTEAFF
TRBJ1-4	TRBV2	CASSVWDSNEKLFF
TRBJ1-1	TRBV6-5	CASSRNEAEAFF
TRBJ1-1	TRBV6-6	CASSQRSPNTEAFF
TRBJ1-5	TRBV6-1	CASSEGWGYQPQHF
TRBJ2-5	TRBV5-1	CASSLLGQETQYF
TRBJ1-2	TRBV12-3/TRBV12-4	CASSPGAGYGYTF
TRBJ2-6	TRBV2	CASSASQRGANVLTF